This TCR beta chain was captured by sequencing in a study of T cell responses to AZD1222 COVID-19 vaccine. Profiling relied on immunoSEQ multiplex PCR, and the TCRdb table lists in-frame clones only, not all of them. The table records approximately 180,000 clones, 85% to 90% of them present only once. The germline CDR1 and CDR2 sequences are KGHSH and LQKENI. The CDR3 sequence is 12 residues long. V was clipped by 4 bases and J by 5 bases, with 8 bases between them. Study-level results: Spike-specific TCR repertoires showed rising breadth and depth after two AZD1222 doses. Clonal diversity may have been underestimated in mostly white British donors. Distributed over spike, vaccine-associated CD4 TCRs predominated at 160-218 and 743-854.

As concerns this clone: The antigen remains undetermined.

This chain links TRBV18 with TRBJ1-2; D gene unclear. The sequence was obtained from an adult in good health. The sequencing here drew on peripheral blood, taken on day 0 of AZD1222 vaccination. In DNA form, the CDR3 reads TGTGCCAGCTCACAGGACGGTTATGGCTACACCTTC. Amino acid sequence: CASSQDGYGYTF.